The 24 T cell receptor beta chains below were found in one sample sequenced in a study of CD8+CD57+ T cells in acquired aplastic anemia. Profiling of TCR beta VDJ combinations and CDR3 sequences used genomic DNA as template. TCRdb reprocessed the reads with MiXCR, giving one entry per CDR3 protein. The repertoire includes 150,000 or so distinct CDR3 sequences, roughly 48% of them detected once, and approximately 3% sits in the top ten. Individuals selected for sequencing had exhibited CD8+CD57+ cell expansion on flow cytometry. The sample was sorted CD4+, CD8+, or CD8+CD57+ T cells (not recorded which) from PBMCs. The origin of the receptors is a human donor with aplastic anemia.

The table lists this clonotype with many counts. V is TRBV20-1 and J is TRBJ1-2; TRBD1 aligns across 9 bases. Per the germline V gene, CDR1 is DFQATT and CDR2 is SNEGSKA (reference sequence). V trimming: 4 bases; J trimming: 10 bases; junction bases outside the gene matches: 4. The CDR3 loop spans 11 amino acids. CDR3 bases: TGCAGTGCTATGGGACAGGGAGACTACACCTTC. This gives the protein CSAMGQGDYTF.

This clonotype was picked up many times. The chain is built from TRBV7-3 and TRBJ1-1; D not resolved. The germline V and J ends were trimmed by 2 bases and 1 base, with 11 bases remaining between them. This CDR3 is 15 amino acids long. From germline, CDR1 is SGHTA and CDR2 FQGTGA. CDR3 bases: TGTGCCAGCAGCTTAGAGGCGGCCTCGAACACTGAAGCTTTCTTT. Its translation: CASSLEAASNTEAFF.

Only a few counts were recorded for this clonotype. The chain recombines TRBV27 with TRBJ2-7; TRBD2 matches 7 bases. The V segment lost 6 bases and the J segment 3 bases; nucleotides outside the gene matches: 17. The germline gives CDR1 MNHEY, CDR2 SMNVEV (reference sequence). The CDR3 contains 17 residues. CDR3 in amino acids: CASSPAGTQGFDYEQYF. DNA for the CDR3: TGTGCCAGCAGCCCAGCGGGGACTCAAGGGTTCGACTACGAGCAGTACTTC.

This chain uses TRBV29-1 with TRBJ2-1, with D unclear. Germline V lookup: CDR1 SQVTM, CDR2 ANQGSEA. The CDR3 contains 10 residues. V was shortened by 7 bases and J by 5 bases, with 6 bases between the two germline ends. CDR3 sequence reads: CSGTNNEQFF. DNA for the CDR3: TGCAGCGGTACCAACAATGAGCAGTTCTTC.

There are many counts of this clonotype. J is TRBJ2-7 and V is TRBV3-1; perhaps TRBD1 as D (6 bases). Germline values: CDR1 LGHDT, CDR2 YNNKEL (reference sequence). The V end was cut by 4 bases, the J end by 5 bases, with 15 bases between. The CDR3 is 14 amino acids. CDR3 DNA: TGTGCCAGCAGCCGCATGGCAGGGGTGCACGAGCAGTACTTC. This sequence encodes CASSRMAGVHEQYF.

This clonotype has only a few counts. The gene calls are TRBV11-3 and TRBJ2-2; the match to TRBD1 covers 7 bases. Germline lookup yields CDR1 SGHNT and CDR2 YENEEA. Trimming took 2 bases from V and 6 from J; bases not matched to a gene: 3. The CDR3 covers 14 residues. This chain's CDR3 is CASSLQGVAGELFF. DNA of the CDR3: TGTGCCAGCAGCTTACAGGGGGTGGCCGGGGAGCTGTTTTTT.

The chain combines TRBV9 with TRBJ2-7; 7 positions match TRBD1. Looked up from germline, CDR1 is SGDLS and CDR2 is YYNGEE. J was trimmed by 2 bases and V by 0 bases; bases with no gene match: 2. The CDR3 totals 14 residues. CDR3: CASSVGTGAYEQYF. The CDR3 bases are TGTGCCAGCAGCGTAGGAACAGGGGCCTACGAGCAGTACTTC.

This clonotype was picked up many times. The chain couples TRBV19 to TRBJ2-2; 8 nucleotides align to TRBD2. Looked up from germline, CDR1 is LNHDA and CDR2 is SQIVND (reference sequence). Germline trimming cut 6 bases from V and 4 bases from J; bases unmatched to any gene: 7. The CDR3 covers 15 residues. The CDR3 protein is CASRTPGGSTGELFF. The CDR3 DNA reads TGTGCCAGTAGGACCCCGGGGGGGTCCACCGGGGAGCTGTTTTTT. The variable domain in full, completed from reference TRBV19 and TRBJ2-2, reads DGGITQSPKYLFRKEGQNVTLSCEQNLNHDAMYWYRQDPGQGLRLIYYSQIVNDFQKGDIAEGYSVSREKKESFPLTVTSAQKNPTAFYLCASRTPGGSTGELFFGEGSRLTVL.

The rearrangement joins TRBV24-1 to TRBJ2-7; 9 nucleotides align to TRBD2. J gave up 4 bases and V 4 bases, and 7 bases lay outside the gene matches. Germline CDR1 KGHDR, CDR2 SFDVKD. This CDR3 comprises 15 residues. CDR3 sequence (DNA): TGTGCCACCAGTGACACAACTAGCGGGTCTTACGAGCAGTACTTC. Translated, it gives CATSDTTSGSYEQYF.

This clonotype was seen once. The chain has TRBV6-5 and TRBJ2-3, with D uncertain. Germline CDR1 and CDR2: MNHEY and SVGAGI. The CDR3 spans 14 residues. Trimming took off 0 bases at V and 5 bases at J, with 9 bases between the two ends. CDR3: CASSYSILVDTQYF. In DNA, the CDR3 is TGTGCCAGCAGTTACTCGATCCTAGTAGATACGCAGTATTTT.

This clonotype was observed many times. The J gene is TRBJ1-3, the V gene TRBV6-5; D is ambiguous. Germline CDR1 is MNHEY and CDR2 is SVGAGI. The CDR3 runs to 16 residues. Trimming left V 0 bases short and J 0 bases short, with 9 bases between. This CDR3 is CASSYSLPRSGNTIYF. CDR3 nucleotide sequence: TGTGCCAGCAGTTACTCGCTACCTCGCTCTGGAAACACCATATATTTT.

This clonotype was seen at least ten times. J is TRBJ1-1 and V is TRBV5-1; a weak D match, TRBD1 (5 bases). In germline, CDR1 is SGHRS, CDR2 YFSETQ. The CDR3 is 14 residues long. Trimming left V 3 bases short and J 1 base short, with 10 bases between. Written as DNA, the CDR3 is TGCGCCAGCAGCTCCGCAGGGAAGAACACTGAAGCTTTCTTT. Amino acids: CASSSAGKNTEAFF.

DNA of the CDR3: TGTGCCAGCACCCCAGGGGCCTACACTGAAGCTTTCTTT. This translates into CASTPGAYTEAFF. The rearrangement uses TRBV2 and TRBJ1-1; D might be TRBD1 (6 bases). The CDR3 is 13 residues long. The germline V gene has CDR1 SNHLY and CDR2 FYNNEI. Trimming stripped 7 bases from V and 3 bases from J, with 12 bases between.

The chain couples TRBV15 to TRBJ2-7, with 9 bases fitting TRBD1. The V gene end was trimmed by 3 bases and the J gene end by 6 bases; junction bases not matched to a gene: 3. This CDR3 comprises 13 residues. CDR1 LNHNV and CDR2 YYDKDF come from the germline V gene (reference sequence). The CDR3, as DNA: TGTGCCACCAGCAGTGGACAGGGGCGCGAGCAGTACTTC. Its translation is CATSSGQGREQYF.

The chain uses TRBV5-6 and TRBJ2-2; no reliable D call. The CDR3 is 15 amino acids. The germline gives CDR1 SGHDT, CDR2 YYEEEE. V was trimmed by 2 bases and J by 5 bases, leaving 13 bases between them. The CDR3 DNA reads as TGTGCCAGCAGCTTTGGCCGACTCCGGACCGGGGAGCTGTTTTTT. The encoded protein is CASSFGRLRTGELFF.

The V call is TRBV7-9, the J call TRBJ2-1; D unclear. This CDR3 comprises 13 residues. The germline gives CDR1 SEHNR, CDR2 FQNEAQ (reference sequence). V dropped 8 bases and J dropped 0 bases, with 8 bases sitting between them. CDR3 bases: TGTGCCAGCTACGATCGCTCCTACAATGAGCAGTTCTTC. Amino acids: CASYDRSYNEQFF.

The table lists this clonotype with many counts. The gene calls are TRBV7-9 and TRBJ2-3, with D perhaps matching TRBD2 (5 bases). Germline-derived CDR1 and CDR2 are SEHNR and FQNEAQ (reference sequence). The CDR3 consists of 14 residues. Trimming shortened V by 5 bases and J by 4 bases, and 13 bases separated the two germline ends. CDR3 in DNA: TGTGCCAGCAGCCCGGGAACTTGGGCAGATACGCAGTATTTT. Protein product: CASSPGTWADTQYF. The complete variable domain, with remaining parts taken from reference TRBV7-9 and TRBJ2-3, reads DTGVSQNPRHKITKRGQNVTFRCDPISEHNRLYWYRQTLGQGPEFLTYFQNEAQLEKSRLLSDRFSAERPKGSFSTLEIQRTEQGDSAMYLCASSPGTWADTQYFGPGTRLTVL.

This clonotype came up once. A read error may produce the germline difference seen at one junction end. The CDR3 bases are TGCAGTGCTAGAGGCAGGGAAACCTGTGGCTGCACCTTC. Amino acids: CSARGRETCGCTF. This sequence joins TRBV20-1 and TRBJ1-2; weak D call: TRBD1 (5 bases). Looked up from germline, CDR1 is DFQATT and CDR2 is SNEGSKA (reference sequence). The CDR3 totals 13 residues.

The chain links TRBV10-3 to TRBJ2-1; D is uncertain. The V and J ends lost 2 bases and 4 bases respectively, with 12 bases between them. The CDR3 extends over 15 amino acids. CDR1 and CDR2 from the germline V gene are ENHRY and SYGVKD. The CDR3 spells CAISEPFWGYNEQFF. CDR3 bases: TGTGCCATCAGTGAGCCCTTTTGGGGATACAATGAGCAGTTCTTC.

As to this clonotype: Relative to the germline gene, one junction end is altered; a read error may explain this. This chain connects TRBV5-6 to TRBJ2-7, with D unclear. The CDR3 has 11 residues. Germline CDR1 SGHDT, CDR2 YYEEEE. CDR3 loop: CVSSLRNDQYF. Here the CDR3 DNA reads TGTGTCAGCAGCTTGAGGAACGACCAGTACTTC.

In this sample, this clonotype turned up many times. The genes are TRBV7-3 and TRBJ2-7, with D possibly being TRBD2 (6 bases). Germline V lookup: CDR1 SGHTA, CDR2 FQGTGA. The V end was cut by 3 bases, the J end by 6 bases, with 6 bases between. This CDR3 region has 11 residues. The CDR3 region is CASSFGGEQYF. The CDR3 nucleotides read TGTGCCAGCAGCTTCGGGGGCGAGCAGTACTTC.

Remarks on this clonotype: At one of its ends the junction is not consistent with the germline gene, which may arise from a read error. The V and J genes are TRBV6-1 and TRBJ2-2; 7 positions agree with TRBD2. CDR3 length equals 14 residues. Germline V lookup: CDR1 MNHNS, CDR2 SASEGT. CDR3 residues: CASSPSYLSGELVF. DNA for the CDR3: TGTGCCAGCAGCCCTTCTTATCTAAGCGGGGAGCTGGTTTTT.

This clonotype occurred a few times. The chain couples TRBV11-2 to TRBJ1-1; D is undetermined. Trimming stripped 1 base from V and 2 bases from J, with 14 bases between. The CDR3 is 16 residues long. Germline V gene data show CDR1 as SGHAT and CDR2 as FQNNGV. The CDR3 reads CASSLGTLEINTEAFF. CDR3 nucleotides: TGTGCCAGCAGCTTAGGAACTCTAGAAATAAACACTGAAGCTTTCTTT.

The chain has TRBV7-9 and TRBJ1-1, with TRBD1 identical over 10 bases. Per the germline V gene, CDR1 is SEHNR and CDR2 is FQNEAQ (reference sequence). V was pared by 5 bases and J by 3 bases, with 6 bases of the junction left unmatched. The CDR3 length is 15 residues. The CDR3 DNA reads TGTGCCAGCAGCCCGACAGGGGGCGCATACACTGAAGCTTTCTTT. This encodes CASSPTGGAYTEAFF. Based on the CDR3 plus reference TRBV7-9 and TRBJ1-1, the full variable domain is DTGVSQNPRHKITKRGQNVTFRCDPISEHNRLYWYRQTLGQGPEFLTYFQNEAQLEKSRLLSDRFSAERPKGSFSTLEIQRTEQGDSAMYLCASSPTGGAYTEAFFGQGTRLTVV.